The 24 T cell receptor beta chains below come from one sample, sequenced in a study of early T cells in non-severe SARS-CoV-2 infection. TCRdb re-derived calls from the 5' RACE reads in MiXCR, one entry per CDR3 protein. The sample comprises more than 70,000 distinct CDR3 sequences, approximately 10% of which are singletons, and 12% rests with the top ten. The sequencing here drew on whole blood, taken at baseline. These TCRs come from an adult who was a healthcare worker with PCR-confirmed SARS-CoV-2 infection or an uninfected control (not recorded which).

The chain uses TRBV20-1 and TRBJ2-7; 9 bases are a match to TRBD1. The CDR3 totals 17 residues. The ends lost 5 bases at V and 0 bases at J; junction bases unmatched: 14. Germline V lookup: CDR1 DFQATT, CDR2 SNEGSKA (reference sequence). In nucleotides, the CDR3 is TGCAGTGCTGCCGGGACAGGGCTCAAAATTCACTCCTACGAGCAGTACTTC. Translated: CSAAGTGLKIHSYEQYF.

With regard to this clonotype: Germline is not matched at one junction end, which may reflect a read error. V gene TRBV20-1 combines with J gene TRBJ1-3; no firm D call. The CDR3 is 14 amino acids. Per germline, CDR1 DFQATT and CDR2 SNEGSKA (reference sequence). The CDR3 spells CSARDRLYGNTIYF. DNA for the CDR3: TGCAGTGCAAGAGACCGACTGTATGGAAACACCATATATTTT.

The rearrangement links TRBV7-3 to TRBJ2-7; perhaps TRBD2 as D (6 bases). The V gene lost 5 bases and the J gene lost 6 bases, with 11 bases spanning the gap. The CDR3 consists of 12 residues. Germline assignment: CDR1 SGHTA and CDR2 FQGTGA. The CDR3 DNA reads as TGTGCCAGCAGCCCTGCGGGGCTCGAGCAGTACTTC. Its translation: CASSPAGLEQYF.

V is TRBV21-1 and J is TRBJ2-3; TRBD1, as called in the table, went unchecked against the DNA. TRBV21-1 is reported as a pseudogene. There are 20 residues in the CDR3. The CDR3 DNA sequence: TGTGCCAGCAGCAACCCTCCCGACAGGGGGCTTATCCGCCGCACAGATACGCAGTATTTT. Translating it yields CASSNPPDRGLIRRTDTQYF.

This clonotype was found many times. The CDR3: CASSTGQVRGYTF. Written as DNA, the CDR3 is TGTGCCAGCAGCACCGGACAGGTCCGGGGCTACACCTTC. The gene calls are TRBV28 and TRBJ1-2; TRBD1 matches 7 bases. Germline lookup yields CDR1 MDHEN and CDR2 SYDVKM. This CDR3 is 13 amino acids long. After removal of 6 bases from V and 8 bases from J, the junction contained 9 bases not matched to a gene.

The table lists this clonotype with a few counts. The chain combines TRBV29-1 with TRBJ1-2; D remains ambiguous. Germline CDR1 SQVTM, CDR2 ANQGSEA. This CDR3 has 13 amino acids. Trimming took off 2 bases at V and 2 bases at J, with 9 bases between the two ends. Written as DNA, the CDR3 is TGCAGCGTTGAAATGAACTTGAACTATGGCTACACCTTC. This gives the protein CSVEMNLNYGYTF.

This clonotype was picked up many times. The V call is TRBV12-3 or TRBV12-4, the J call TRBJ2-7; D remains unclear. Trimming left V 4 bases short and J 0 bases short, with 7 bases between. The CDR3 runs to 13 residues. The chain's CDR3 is CASSSRYSYEQYF. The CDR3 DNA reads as TGTGCCAGCAGTTCTAGATACTCCTACGAGCAGTACTTC.

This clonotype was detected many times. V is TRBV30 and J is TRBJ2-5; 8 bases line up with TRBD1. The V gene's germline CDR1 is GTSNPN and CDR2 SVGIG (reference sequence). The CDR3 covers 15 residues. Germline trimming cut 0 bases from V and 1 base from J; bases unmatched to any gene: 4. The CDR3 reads CAWSVQGVPQETQYF. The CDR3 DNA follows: TGTGCCTGGAGTGTACAGGGGGTCCCCCAAGAGACCCAGTACTTC.

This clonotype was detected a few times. CDR3 residues: CASRTGSNTEAFF. In DNA form, the CDR3 reads TGTGCCAGCCGAACAGGGTCGAACACTGAAGCTTTCTTT. The chain is built from TRBV6-2 or TRBV6-3 and TRBJ1-1, with a weak D call TRBD1 (6 bases). Germline V gene sequence: CDR1 MNHEY, CDR2 SVGEGT. This CDR3 has 13 residues. V was pared by 8 bases and J by 1 base, with 11 bases between.

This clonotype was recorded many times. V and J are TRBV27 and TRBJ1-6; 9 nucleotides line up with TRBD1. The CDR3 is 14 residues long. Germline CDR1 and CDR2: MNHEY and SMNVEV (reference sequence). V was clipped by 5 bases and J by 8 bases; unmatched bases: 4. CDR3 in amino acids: CASSRQGDDSPLHF. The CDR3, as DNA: TGTGCCAGCAGTCGACAGGGGGATGATTCACCCCTCCACTTT.

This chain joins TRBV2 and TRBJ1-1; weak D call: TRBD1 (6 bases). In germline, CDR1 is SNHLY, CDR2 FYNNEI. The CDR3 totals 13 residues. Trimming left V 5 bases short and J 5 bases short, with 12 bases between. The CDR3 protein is CASSTTGRTEAFF. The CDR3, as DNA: TGTGCCAGCAGTACCACAGGGAGGACTGAAGCTTTCTTT.

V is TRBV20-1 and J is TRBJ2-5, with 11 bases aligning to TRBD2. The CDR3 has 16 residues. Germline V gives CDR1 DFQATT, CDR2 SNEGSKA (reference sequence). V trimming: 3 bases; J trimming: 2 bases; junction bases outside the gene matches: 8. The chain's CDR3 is CSASPLAGGPQETQYF. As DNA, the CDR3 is TGCAGTGCTAGCCCTCTAGCGGGGGGCCCTCAAGAGACCCAGTACTTC.

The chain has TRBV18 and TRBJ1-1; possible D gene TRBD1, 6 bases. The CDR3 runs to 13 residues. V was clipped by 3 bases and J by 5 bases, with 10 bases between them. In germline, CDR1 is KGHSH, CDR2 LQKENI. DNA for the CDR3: TGTGCCAGCTCACCGTCGCAGGGGACTGAAGCTTTCTTT. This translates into CASSPSQGTEAFF.

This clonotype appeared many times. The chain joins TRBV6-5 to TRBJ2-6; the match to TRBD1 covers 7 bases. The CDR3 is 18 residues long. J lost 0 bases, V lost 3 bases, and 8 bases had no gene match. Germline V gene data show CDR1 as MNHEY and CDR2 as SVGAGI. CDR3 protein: CASSYSTGTSSGANVLTF. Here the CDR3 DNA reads TGTGCCAGCAGTTATTCGACAGGGACCTCCTCTGGGGCCAACGTCCTGACTTTC.

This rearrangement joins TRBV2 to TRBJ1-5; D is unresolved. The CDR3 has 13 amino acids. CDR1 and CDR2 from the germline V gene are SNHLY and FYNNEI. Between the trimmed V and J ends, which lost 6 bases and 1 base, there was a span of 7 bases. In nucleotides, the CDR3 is TGTGCCAGCAGCCTGCCGAGCAATCAGCCCCAGCATTTT. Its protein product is CASSLPSNQPQHF.

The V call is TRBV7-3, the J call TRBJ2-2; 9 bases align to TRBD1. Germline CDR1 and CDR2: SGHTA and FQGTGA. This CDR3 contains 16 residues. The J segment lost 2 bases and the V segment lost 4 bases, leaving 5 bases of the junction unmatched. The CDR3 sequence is CASSSAQGANTGELFF. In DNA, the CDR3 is TGTGCCAGCAGCTCCGCACAGGGGGCCAACACCGGGGAGCTGTTTTTT.

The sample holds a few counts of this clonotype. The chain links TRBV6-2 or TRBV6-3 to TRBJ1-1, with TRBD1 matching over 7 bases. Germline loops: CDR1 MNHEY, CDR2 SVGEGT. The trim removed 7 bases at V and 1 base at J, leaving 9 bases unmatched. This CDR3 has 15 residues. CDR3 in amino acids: CASKNPRTGNTEAFF. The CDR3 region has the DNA TGTGCCAGCAAAAACCCCAGGACAGGGAACACTGAAGCTTTCTTT.

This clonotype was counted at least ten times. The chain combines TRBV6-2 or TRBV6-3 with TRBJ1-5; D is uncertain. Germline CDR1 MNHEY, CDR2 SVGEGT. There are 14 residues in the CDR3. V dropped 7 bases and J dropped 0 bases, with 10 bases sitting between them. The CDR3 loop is CASKLDNSNQPQHF. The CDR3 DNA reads TGTGCCAGCAAACTGGATAATAGCAATCAGCCCCAGCATTTT.

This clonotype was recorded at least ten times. This CDR3 reads CASSFNTNTGELFF. The CDR3 bases are TGTGCCAGCAGCTTTAATACGAACACCGGGGAGCTGTTTTTT. This rearrangement joins TRBV11-2 to TRBJ2-2; D is ambiguous. This CDR3 contains 14 residues. Trimming pared 3 bases from V and 0 bases from J, leaving 5 bases between. CDR1 and CDR2 (germline): SGHAT, FQNNGV.

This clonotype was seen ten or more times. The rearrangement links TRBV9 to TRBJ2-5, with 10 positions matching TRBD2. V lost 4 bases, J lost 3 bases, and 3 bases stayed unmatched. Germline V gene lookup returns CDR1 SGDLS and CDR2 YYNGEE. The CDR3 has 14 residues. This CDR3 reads CASSIGLAEETQYF. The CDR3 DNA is TGTGCCAGCAGCATTGGACTAGCGGAAGAGACCCAGTACTTC.

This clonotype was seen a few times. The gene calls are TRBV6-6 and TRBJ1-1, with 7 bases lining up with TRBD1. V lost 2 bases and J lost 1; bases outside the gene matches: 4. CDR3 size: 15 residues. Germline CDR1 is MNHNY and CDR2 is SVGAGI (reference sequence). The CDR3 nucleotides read TGTGCCAGCAGTTACGGGACAGAGAAGAACACTGAAGCTTTCTTT. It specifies CASSYGTEKNTEAFF.

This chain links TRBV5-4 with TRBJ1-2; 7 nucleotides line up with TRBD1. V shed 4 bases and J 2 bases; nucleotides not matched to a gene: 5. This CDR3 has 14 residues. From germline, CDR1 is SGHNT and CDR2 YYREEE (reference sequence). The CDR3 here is CASSPGQSNYGYTF. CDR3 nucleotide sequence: TGTGCCAGCAGCCCGGGACAGTCCAACTATGGCTACACCTTC.

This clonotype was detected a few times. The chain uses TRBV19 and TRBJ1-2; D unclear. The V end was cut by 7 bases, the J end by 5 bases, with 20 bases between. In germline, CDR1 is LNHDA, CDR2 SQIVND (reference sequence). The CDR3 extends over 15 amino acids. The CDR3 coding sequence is TGTGCCAGTACCCTCGGGCCTCATTCCGGGTATGGCTACACCTTC. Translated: CASTLGPHSGYGYTF.

The CDR3 nucleotides read TGCAGCGTTGAGACAGGTCAAGAGACCCAGTACTTC. Amino acids: CSVETGQETQYF. The chain uses TRBV29-1 and TRBJ2-5, with D possibly being TRBD1 (6 bases). The germline gives CDR1 SQVTM, CDR2 ANQGSEA. V lost 3 bases and J 2 bases, leaving 7 bases between the germline ends. The CDR3 sequence is 12 residues long.